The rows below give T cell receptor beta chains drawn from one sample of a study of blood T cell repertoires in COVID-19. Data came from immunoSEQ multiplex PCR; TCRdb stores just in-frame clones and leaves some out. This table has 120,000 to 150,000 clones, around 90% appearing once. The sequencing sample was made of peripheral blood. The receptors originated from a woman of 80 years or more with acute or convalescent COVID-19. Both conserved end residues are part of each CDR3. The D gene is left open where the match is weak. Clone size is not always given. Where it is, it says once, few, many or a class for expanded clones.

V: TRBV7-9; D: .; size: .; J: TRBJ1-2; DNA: TGTGCCAGCAGCACACTTACAGCTGGCTACACCTTC; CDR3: CASSTLTAGYTF
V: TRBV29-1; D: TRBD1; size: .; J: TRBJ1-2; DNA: TGCAGCGAAAGGACAGGGAATGGCTACACCTTC; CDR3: CSERTGNGYTF
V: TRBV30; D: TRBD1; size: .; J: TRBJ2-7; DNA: TGTGCCGGGGACAGGGTTCCCTCCTACGAGCAGTACTTC; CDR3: CAGDRVPSYEQYF
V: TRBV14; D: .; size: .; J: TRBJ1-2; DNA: TGTGCCAGCAGCCAAGTCACGGGGGAGAACTATGGCTACACCTTC; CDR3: CASSQVTGENYGYTF
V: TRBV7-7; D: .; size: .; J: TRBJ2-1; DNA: TGTGCTAGCAGCTTAAGGAGGAATACAAATGAGCAGTTCTTC; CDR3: CASSLRRNTNEQFF
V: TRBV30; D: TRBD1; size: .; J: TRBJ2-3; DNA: TGTGCCTGGGGGCCCAAGGGGGCTCGCACAGATACGCAGTATTTT; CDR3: CAWGPKGARTDTQYF
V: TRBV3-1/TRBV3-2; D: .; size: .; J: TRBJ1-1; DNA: TGTGCCAGCAGCGGGCAGGACAGCCTCTATGAAGCTTTCTTT; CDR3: CASSGQDSLYEAFF
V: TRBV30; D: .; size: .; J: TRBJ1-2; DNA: TGTGCCTGGAGTGACAGGGTGAATGGCTACACCTTC; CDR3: CAWSDRVNGYTF
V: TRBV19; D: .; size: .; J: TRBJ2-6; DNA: TGTGCCAGTGGGGAGACCTGGAACCCTGGGGCCAACGTCCTGACTTTC; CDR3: CASGETWNPGANVLTF
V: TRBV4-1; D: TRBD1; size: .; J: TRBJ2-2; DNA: TGCGCCAGCAGCCACCCAACAGGGGGCGCGAACACCGGGGAGCTGTTTTTT; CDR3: CASSHPTGGANTGELFF
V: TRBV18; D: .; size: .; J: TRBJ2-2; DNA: TGTGCCAGCTCACCACCGGGAGGAAACACCGGGGAGCTGTTTTTT; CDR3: CASSPPGGNTGELFF
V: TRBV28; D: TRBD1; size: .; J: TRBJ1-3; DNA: TGTGCCAGCAGCACTCCGGGACAGGGGAGATCGGCCAGGTATTTT; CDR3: CASSTPGQGRSARYF
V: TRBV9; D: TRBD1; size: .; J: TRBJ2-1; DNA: TGTGCCAGCAGCGGGGGGACAGGGCCCTACAATGAGCAGTTCTTC; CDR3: CASSGGTGPYNEQFF
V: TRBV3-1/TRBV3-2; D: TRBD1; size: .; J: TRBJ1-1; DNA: TGTGCCAGCAGCCCCCAAACAGGGGGCACTGAAGCTTTCTTT; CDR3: CASSPQTGGTEAFF
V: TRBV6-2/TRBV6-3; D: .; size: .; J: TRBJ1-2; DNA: TGTGCCAGCAGTTCTCTCTATGGCTACACCTTC; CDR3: CASSSLYGYTF
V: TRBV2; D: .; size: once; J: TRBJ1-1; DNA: TGTGCCAGCAACCCTGAGATTCTAAACACTGAAGCTTTCTTT; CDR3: CASNPEILNTEAFF
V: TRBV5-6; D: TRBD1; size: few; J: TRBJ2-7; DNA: TGTGCCAGCAGCTTGGTGGGACAGGGGGCGCGAGAGCAGTACTTC; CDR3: CASSLVGQGAREQYF
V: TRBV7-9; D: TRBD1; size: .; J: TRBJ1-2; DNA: TGTGCCAGCAGCTTAGAGGGCGGGACAGGGAGATATGGCTACACCTTC; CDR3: CASSLEGGTGRYGYTF
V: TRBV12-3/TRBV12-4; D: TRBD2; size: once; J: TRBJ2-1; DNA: TGTGCCAGCAGTTTCGGATTAGCGGGGTGGCAGTTCTTC; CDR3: CASSFGLAGWQFF
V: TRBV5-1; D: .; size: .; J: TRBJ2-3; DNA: TGCGCCAGCAGCTTGGCCACGGCGGGGAGAGGTTTGACAGATACGCAGTATTTT; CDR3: CASSLATAGRGLTDTQYF
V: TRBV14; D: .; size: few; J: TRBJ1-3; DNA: TGTGCCAGCAGCCAAGGTCCTGCTGGAAACACCATATATTTT; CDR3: CASSQGPAGNTIYF
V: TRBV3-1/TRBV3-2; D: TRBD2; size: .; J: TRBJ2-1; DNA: TGTGCCAGCAGCCATTTGGCGGGGGGAACCTTCTACAATGAGCAGTTCTTC; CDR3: CASSHLAGGTFYNEQFF